This T cell receptor beta chain is drawn from a study of regulatory T cells in long-lasting Graves disease (dated by TCRdb to 2020 to 2022). As for the study more broadly: In the newly diagnosed Graves' disease group, patients had been taking antithyroid drugs for less than 3 months. Peripheral blood TCR sequencing and RNA sequencing compared persistent Graves' disease patients with newly diagnosed Graves' disease patients. The study was registered as a clinical trial and conducted in China. A total of approximately 35 samples underwent TCR sequencing: around 13 from persistent and roughly 20 from newly diagnosed Graves' disease patients.

Library generation was performed with multiplex PCR. The run used an Illumina HiSeq 4000. To build TCR beta libraries, CDR3 regions were amplified by Arm-PCR using iRepertoire HTBI primers. Gel purification was performed on PCR products prior to sequencing. The paper's processing steps were these. Gene usage analysis of CDR3 amino acid clonotypes relied on the roughly 64 TRBV and more than twelve TRBJ segments identified across samples. Filtered high-quality paired reads were merged into contigs using COPE and FqMerger. Contigs were aligned with BLAST to IMGT TRBV, TRBD and TRBJ reference genes, and CDR3 was defined per IMGT. Any clonotype with a frequency above 0.1% was counted as a highly expanded clone. Repertoire diversity was measured by Shannon entropy, and V-J evenness by the Gini coefficient. A clonotype found in more than one individual was treated as public. Starting from the raw public reads, TCRdb applied fastp trimming at Q25, assembled clones with MiXCR and retained in-frame beta chains. Rows matching on CDR3 protein sequence are summarized as one entry with the most common DNA and genes. The V and J calls and clone size come from TCRdb's table, not from the authors' own analysis. Across this sample there are 350,000 to 500,000 distinct CDR3 sequences, with approximately 15% seen only once. Approximately 15% of the sample is in the top ten clones.

What the research found in general, with its limitations: TRBV28, TRBJ1-2 and TRBJ2-5 were preferentially used in persistent disease, while TRBV20-1 and TRBJ2-1 were favored in newly diagnosed disease. Compared with newly diagnosed patients, persistent Graves' disease patients had lower TCR Shannon entropy and fewer highly expanded clones, which suggests clonal expansion. The study examined only peripheral blood because the primary lesion, thyroid tissue, could not be accessed. Persistent patients shared more public clonotypes among themselves (fewer than 3,000) than newly diagnosed patients did (more than 850). The small sample size was acknowledged by the authors as a limitation that may reduce accuracy. Sequencing and analysis were limited to the TCR beta chain.

CDR1 and CDR2, per the germline V gene, are KGHSH and LQKENI. CDR3 length: 15 amino acids, cysteine to phenylalanine. CDR3 DNA only is kept here, 45 bases in frame from base 1. From V the trimming removes 2 bases and from J it removes 7 bases, while the gene matches leave 6 bases of the junction unaccounted for. Reading the label with the study, this specimen's time point is: newly diagnosed GD, antithyroid drugs for less than 3 months. For both TCR sequencing and RNA sequencing, RNA was extracted from PBMCs in TRIzol. The diagnosis of Graves' disease was made according to American Thyroid Association guidelines. Patients were recruited from an endocrinology department in Xi'an, China. Each patient gave approximately 10 milliliters of peripheral blood, collected in an EDTA anticoagulant tube. PBMCs were isolated by Ficoll Paque Plus density gradient separation without further T cell sorting. An Agilent 2100 Bioanalyzer and agarose gel were used to check RNA quality, and a NanoDrop 2000 was used to measure RNA concentration.

A note on this clonotype: The antigen it binds to is not known. No much larger clonotype is one base removed from it; base qualities were not supplied.

The same data also contributed to another study, on T cells in Graves' hyperthyroidism and ophthalmopathy. Per the second study: A patient counted as having stable Graves' hyperthyroidism if no progression to ophthalmopathy occurred over 18 months of follow-up. The hyperthyroidism patients were between 18 and 65 years old and newly diagnosed, with a disease duration of less than 2 months. Patients with uncontrolled infections, other autoimmune diseases, pregnancy or lactation were excluded. Diagnoses were established on the basis of clinical symptoms, serum thyroxine and TRAb, thyroid ultrasound, and orbital computed tomography. The TCR CDR3 was subjected to a first round of RT-PCR using the HTBI primer set and the Qiagen OneStep RT-PCR kit. Blood samples also contained most of the expanded thyroid clonotypes (frequency above 0.001), which suggests that blood repertoires may reflect thyroid immune responses. In cross-validation, a model built on a 13 V-J signature told ophthalmopathy apart from stable hyperthyroidism with approximately 90% sensitivity and around 81% specificity, and in testing the same model reached 80%/75%. In validation, the model predicted progression to ophthalmopathy a median of approximately 6.3 months before onset, with around 70% sensitivity and 72.22% specificity. A discovery cohort of around 100 patients, 43 with Graves' ophthalmopathy and 57 with stable Graves' hyperthyroidism, was used to find distinguishing TCR V-J signatures. Prospective prediction of ophthalmopathy was tested in an independent validation cohort of 18 hyperthyroidism patients and roughly 16 patients who later progressed to ophthalmopathy. The approximately 100 discovery patients were randomly divided into training and test sets at a 7:3 ratio. Thyroid tissue and blood T-cell repertoires from several Graves' hyperthyroidism patients were also compared in the study. Following sampling, methimazole starting at 30 mg daily was given to hyperthyroidism patients, and high-dose intravenous methylprednisolone was given to ophthalmopathy patients. A second multiplex PCR round built the libraries, followed by size selection and purification. Sequencing of the libraries was done on an Illumina HiSeq2000 using paired-end 100 bp reads. Raw data were processed with SOAPnuke, discarding reads with adapters, uncalled bases, mean Phred below 15, or no exact constant-primer or identifier match. High-quality paired reads were merged using COPE v1.2.5, and each unique nucleotide sequence was defined as a clonotype. MiTCR v1.1 was used to align the clonotypes against IMGT TRBV, TRBD and TRBJ reference segments. Analysis was restricted to V-J combinations with a frequency above 0.0001, which covered roughly 99% of repertoires. The TCS score was defined as F50 (clonal expansion) divided by E x V (chaos), with BLOSUM62-based TCRdist calculated between CDR3 peptides within each V-J. Welch's t-statistics and random forest reduced 500 to 650 V-J features to under 15, which were used in a naive Bayes classifier (R e1071). No statistical method was used to set the sample size in advance, and investigators knew the group allocation. According to the paper, TCR Vbeta CDR3 sequencing was carried out on 120 to 150 peripheral blood samples, which came from fewer than 50 ophthalmopathy, 70 to 80 hyperthyroidism and approximately 17 progressor patients.

The chain links TRBV18 with TRBJ2-1; 9 central bases correspond to TRBD1. This clonotype was obtained from a woman aged 50 to 60 with Graves disease. Donor details come from another sample of the same person, matched by shared clones. The sample here was peripheral blood mononuclear cells (PBMCs), taken at new diagnosis, from a patient treated with antithyroid drugs. The CDR3 protein: CASSPGTGILNEQFF. The base sequence is TGTGCCAGCTCACCAGGGACAGGGATTTTGAATGAGCAGTTCTTC.